This T cell receptor (beta chain) was recorded in a study of STAT3 mutations in large granular lymphocyte leukemia (dated by TCRdb to the late 2010s). Regarding the research as a whole: Canonical activating STAT3 mutations were detected in roughly half of the longitudinally sequenced T-LGLL patients. Over half of the T-LGLL patients were given one or more immunosuppressive therapy regimens, and 40% of the treated patients had a hematologic response. On average, sequencing was done at more than 3 time points per patient, with the number of samplings ranging from 2 to 8. Serial deep sequencing of TCRbeta CDR3 and STAT3 was performed in patients with T-cell large granular lymphocyte leukemia to reconstruct clonal hierarchy and dynamics. A couple of patients with natural killer LGL leukemia were also sequenced longitudinally as controls within the study. From an initial cohort of hundreds of LGL patients, 15 to 20 representative T-LGLL cases were chosen for longitudinal sequencing of TCRbeta and STAT3.

Regarding this clone: Its antigen is not yet known. Per-nucleotide qualities are absent, and no much larger clonotype sits a single base away.

TCRbeta libraries were sequenced on an Illumina MiSeq, and an average of roughly 41,000 productive templates per sample was obtained. TCRbeta CDR3 libraries were generated with the immunoSEQ assay using multiplex PCR amplification. Under the source paper's analysis protocol: Repertoire diversity was calculated as previously defined, with values near 0 taken to indicate extremely monoclonal samples. TCRdb retrieved this table from immuneACCESS and kept in-frame rearrangements only. Not all clones are present; in checked studies, unresolved V genes account for under half, and no reason is known for the remainder. V and J calls and clone size are given by that table; D and trimming were obtained from the DNA. For this sample there are fewer than 8,500 clones; roughly 91% appear just once. The ten largest account for roughly half of the sample. The CDR3 spans 16 residues, from the cysteine through the phenylalanine. The read is trimmed to its CDR3 DNA, 48 bases read in frame from base 1. Compared with germline, V lacks 6 bases and J lacks 2 bases; bases without a gene match: 8. The germline V gene encodes CDR1 SGHRS and CDR2 YFSETQ.

Overall study outcomes, separate from this receptor: TCR clonotype switching after therapy was seen in about 35% of the 18 patients, with all newly emerging clones being STAT3 wild type. Dominant TCR clone burden was found to exceed STAT3 mutant burden in several patients, suggesting that STAT3 mutation arose secondarily within a pre-expanded clone. At least one immunodominant TCRbeta clonotype was identified in every T-LGLL patient, and multiple immunodominant subclonotypes were identified in about half of the T-LGLL patients. Because no samples were available when a clone first appeared, clonal expansion was inferred from samplings taken at other points. Variable intervals between samplings and differing treatment regimens complicated linking therapy response to changes in TCR clonal burden. Since codominant clonotypes persisted in some patients, a small but highly pathogenic clone may have gone undetected.

DNA was extracted from blood mononuclear cells, and the same DNA was used for both TCR and STAT3 sequencing. Sequenced: peripheral blood mononuclear cells. The rearranged chain carries TRBV5-1 and TRBJ2-2, with TRBD1 matching 9 junction bases. The sequence was obtained from a man in his fifties or sixties with T-cell large granular lymphocyte leukemia. Some clones in this sample may be carry-over from other donors' samples. The age is the age at diagnosis. The sequence in DNA is TGCGCCAGCATCCGGGACAGGGTCGAAAACACCGGGGAGCTGTTTTTT. Its protein reads: CASIRDRVENTGELFF.